This T cell receptor beta chain emerged from a study of blood T cell repertoires in COVID-19. Overall study: Samples came from the United States, Italy and Spain, spanning acute and convalescent COVID-19. From T cells, B-cell-depleted T cells, or PBMCs came the material, which was cDNA or gDNA.

This clone was detected once. Using immunoSEQ multiplex PCR, the repertoire was profiled, and TCRdb retains in-frame clones only, with some absent. The sample carries fewer than 150,000 clones, roughly 70% recorded once. V was pared by 0 bases and J by 0 bases, with 12 bases between. This CDR3 is built from 17 residues. Germline-derived CDR1 and CDR2 are MNHNS and SASEGT. The sequence came from a human donor with acute or convalescent COVID-19. The donor label of this sample is uncertain. The rearrangement links TRBV6-1 to TRBJ1-3; D is possibly TRBD1 (5 bases). The specimen sequenced was peripheral blood. CDR3: CASSEAFYRSSGNTIYF. In nucleotides, the CDR3 is TGTGCCAGCAGTGAAGCCTTCTACAGGAGCTCTGGAAACACCATATATTTT.